This T cell receptor beta chain was recorded in a study of blood T cells in healthy people across ages. Study-wide results and limits: Older individuals had lower TCR beta diversity per million T cells (the decline was roughly linear).

Comment on this clonotype: Its specificity is not known.

The CDR3 extends over 15 amino acids. Germline CDR1 reads MNHEY; CDR2 reads SVGAGI. Trimming took off 6 bases at V and 2 bases at J, with 16 bases between the two ends. With a J-beta primer mix and a sample-barcoded 5' primer, a second PCR ran about 6 to 11 cycles. TCRdb analysed the 5' RACE reads with MiXCR anew, one entry per CDR3 protein. The sample consists of more than 700,000 distinct CDR3 sequences, 50% to 65% of them appearing once. The rearrangement joins TRBV6-5 to TRBJ1-1; D is perhaps TRBD1 (6 bases). The clonotype originates from a man older than 75 in good health. The sample comprised blood. CDR3 region: CASRPPRGPNTEAFF. In DNA, the CDR3 is TGTGCCAGCAGGCCCCCCCGGGGGCCTAACACTGAAGCTTTCTTT.